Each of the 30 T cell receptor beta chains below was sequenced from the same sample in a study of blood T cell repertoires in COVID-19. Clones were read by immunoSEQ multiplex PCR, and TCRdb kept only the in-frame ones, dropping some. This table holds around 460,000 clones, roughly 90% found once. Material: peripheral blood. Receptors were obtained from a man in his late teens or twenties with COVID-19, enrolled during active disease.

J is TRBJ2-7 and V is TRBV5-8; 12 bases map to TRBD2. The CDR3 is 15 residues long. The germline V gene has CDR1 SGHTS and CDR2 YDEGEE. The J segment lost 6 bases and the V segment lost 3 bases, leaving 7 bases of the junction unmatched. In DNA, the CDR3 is TGTGCCAGCAGCTGGATGACTAGCGGGAGAGGCGAGCAGTACTTC. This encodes CASSWMTSGRGEQYF.

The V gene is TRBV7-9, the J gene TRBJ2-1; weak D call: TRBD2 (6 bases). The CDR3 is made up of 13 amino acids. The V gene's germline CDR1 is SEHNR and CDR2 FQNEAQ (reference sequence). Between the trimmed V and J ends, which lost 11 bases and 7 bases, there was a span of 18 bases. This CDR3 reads CAVGAGWGNEQFF. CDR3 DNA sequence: TGTGCCGTTGGTGCGGGATGGGGGAATGAGCAGTTCTTC.

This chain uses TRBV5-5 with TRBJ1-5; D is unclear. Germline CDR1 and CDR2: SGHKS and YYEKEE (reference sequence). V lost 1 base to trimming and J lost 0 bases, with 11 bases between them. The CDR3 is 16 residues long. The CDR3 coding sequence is TGTGCCAGCAGCTTGAAGGCAGACTATAGCAATCAGCCCCAGCATTTT. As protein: CASSLKADYSNQPQHF.

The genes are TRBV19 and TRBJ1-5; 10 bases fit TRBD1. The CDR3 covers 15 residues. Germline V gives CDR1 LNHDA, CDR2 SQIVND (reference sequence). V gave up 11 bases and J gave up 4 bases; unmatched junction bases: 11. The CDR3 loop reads CAVARGTGANQPQHF. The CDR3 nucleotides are TGTGCCGTCGCGCGAGGGACAGGGGCAAATCAGCCCCAGCATTTT.

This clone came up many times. The CDR3 loop reads CATTLVPGELFF. The CDR3 DNA sequence: TGTGCCACCACATTAGTGCCCGGGGAGCTGTTTTTT. The chain uses TRBV24-1 and TRBJ2-2; D remains ambiguous. Trimming removed 8 bases from V and 6 bases from J, with 9 bases in between. Looked up from germline, CDR1 is KGHDR and CDR2 is SFDVKD. This CDR3 comprises 12 residues.

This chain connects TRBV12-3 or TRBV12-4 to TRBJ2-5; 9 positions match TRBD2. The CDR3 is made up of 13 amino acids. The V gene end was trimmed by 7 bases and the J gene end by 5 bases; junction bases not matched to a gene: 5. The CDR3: CASNQAGGETQYF. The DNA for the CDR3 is TGTGCCAGCAACCAAGCGGGGGGTGAGACCCAGTACTTC.

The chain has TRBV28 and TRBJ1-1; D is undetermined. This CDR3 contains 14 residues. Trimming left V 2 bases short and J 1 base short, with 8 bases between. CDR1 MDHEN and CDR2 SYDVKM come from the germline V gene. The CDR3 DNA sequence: TGTGCCAGCAGTTTAACCGACAAGAACACTGAAGCTTTCTTT. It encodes CASSLTDKNTEAFF.

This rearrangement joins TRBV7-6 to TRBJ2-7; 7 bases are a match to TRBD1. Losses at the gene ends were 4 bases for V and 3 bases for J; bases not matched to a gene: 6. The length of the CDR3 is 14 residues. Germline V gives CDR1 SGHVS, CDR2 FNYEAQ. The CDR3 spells CASSSPDRNYEQYF. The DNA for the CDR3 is TGTGCCAGCAGCTCCCCGGACAGGAACTACGAGCAGTACTTC.

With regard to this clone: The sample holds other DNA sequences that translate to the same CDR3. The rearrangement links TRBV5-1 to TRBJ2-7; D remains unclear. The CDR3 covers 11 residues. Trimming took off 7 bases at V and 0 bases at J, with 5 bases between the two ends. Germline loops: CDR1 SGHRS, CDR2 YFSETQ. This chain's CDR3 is CASSSSYEQYF. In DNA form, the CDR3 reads TGCGCCAGCTCCAGCTCCTACGAGCAGTACTTC.

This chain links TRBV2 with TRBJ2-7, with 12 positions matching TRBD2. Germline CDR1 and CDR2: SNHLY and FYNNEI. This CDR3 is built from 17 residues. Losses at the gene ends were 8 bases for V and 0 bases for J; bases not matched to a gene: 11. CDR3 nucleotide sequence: TGTGCCAGCTCTCCGGGACTAGCGGGCGATAGCTCCTACGAGCAGTACTTC. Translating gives CASSPGLAGDSSYEQYF.

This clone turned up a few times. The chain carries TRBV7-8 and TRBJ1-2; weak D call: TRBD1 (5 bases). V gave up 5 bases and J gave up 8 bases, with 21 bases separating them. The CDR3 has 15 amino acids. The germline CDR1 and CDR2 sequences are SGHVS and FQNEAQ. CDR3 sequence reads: CASSTPGTTTAGYTF. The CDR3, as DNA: TGTGCCAGCAGCACCCCCGGGACTACAACGGCAGGCTACACCTTC.

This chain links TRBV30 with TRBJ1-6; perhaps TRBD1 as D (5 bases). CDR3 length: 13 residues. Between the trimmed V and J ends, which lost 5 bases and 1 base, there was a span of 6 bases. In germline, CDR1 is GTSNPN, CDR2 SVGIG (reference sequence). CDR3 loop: CAWQGSYNSPLHF. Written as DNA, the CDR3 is TGTGCCTGGCAGGGATCCTATAATTCACCCCTCCACTTT.

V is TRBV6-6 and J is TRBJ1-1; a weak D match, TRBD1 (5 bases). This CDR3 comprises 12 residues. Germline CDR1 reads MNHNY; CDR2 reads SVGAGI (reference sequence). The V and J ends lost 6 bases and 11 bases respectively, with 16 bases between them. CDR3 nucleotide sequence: TGTGCCAGCAGCACACAGGCTCTGAGGGCTTTCTTT. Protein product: CASSTQALRAFF.

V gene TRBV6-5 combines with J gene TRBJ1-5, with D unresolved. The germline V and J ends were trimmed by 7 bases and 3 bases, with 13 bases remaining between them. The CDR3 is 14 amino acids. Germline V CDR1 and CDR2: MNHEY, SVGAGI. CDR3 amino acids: CASTRTKNNQPQHF. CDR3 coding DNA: TGTGCCAGCACTAGAACCAAGAACAATCAGCCCCAGCATTTT.

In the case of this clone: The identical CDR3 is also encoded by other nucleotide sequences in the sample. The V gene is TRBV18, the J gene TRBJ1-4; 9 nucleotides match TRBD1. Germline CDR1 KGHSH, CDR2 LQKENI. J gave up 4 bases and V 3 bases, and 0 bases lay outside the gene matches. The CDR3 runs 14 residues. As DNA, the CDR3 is TGTGCCAGCTCACCGGGACAGGGTAATGAAAAACTGTTTTTT. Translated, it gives CASSPGQGNEKLFF. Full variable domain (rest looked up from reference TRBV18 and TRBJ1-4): NAGVMQNPRHLVRRRGQEARLRCSPMKGHSHVYWYRQLPEEGLKFMVYLQKENIIDESGMPKERFSAEFPKEGPSILRIQQVVRGDSAAYFCASSPGQGNEKLFFGSGTQLSVL.

This CDR3 is CASSYSGTSGYEQYF. The CDR3 coding sequence is TGTGCCAGCAGTTACTCAGGGACTAGCGGCTACGAGCAGTACTTC. The chain is built from TRBV6-5 and TRBJ2-7; TRBD2 aligns across 11 bases. The CDR3 covers 15 residues. Losses at the gene ends were 0 bases for V and 3 bases for J; bases not matched to a gene: 1. The germline V gene encodes CDR1 MNHEY and CDR2 SVGAGI.

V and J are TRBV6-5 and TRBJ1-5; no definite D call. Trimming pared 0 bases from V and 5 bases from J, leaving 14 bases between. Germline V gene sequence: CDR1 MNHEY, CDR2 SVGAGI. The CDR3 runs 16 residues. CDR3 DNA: TGTGCCAGCAGTTACTCCTACTTCTTTCGGGATCAGCCCCAGCATTTT. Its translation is CASSYSYFFRDQPQHF.

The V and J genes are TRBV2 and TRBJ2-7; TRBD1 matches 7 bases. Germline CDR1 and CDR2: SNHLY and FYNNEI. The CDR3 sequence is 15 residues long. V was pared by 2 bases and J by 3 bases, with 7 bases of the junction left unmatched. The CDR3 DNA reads TGTGCCAGCAGTGAAAGGGGGCAGGGCGTCTACGAGCAGTACTTC. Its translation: CASSERGQGVYEQYF. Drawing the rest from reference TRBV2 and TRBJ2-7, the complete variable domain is EPEVTQTPSHQVTQMGQEVILRCVPISNHLYFYWYRQILGQKVEFLVSFYNNEISEKSEIFDDQFSVERPDGSNFTLKIRSTKLEDSAMYFCASSERGQGVYEQYFGPGTRLTVT.

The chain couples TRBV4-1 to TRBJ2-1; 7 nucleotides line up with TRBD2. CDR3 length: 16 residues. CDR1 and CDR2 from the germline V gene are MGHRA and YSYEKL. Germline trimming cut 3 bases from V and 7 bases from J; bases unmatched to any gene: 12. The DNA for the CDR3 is TGCGCCAGCAGCCAGGCGGGCGGGAGACGGGATAATGAGCAGTTCTTC. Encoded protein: CASSQAGGRRDNEQFF.

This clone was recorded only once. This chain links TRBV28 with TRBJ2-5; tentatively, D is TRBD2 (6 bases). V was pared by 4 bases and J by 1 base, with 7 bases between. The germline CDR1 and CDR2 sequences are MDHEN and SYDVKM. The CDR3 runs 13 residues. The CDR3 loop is CASSSSAQETQYF. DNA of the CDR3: TGTGCCAGCAGTTCTAGCGCCCAAGAGACCCAGTACTTC.

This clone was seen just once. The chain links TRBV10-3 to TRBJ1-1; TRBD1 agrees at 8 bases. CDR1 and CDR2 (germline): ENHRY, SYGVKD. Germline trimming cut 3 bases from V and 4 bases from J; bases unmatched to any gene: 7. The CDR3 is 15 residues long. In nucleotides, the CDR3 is TGTGCCATCAGTGATAGAGACAGGGGTGGCACTGAAGCTTTCTTT. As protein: CAISDRDRGGTEAFF.

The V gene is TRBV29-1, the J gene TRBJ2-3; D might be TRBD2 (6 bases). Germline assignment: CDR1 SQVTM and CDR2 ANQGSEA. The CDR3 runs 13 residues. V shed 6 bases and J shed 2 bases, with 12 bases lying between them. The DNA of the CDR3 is TGCAGCGTAGAGGGAGGAATCACAGATACGCAGTATTTT. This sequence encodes CSVEGGITDTQYF.

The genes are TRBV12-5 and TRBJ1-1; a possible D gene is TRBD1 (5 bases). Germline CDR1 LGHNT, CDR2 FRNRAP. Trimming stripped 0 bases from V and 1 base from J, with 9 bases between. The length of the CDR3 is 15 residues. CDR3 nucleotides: TGTGCTAGTGGTTTGGTGACCGGGGGGAACACTGAAGCTTTCTTT. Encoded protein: CASGLVTGGNTEAFF.

In DNA, the CDR3 is TGCGCCAGCAGCTCCTCAAGCGGGGGACCGACCGGGGAGCTGTTTTTT. Translation gives CASSSSSGGPTGELFF. The rearrangement joins TRBV5-1 to TRBJ2-2; TRBD2 agrees at 8 bases. The germline gives CDR1 SGHRS, CDR2 YFSETQ. V lost 3 bases, J lost 5 bases, and 9 bases stayed unmatched. The CDR3 runs 16 residues.

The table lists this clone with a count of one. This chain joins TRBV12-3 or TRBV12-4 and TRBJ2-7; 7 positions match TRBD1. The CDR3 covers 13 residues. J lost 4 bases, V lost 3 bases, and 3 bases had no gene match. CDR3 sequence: CASSFGTVYEQYF. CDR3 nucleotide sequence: TGTGCCAGCAGTTTTGGGACAGTTTACGAGCAGTACTTC.

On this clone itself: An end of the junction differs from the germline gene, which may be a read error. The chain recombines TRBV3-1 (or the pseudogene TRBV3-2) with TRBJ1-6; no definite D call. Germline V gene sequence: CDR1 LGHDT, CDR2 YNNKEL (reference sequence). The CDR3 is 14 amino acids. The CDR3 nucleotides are TGTGCCAGCAGTCAAGCTTCCCCTACCACACCCCTCCACTTT. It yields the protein CASSQASPTTPLHF.

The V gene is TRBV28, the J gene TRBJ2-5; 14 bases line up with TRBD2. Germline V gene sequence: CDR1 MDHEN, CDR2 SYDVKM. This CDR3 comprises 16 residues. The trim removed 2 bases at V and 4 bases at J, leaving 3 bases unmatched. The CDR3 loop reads CASSLLTSGRGETQYF. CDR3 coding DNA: TGTGCCAGCAGTTTACTGACTAGCGGGAGGGGAGAGACCCAGTACTTC.

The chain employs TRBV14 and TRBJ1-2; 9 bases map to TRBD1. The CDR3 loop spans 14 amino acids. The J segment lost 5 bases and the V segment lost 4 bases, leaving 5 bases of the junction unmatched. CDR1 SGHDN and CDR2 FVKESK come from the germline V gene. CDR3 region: CASSREGQGYGYTF. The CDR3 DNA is TGTGCCAGCAGCCGTGAAGGACAGGGGTATGGCTACACCTTC.

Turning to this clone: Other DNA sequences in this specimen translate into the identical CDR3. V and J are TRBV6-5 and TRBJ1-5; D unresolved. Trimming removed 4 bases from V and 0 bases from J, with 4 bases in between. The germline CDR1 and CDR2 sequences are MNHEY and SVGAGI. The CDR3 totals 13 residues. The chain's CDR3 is CASSSDSNQPQHF. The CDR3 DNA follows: TGTGCCAGCAGTTCAGATAGCAATCAGCCCCAGCATTTT.

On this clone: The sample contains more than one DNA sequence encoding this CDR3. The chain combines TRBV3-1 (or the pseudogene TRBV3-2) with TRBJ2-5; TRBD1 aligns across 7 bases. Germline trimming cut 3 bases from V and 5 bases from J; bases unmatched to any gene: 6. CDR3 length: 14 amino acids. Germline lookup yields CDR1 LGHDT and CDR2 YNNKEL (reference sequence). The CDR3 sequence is CASSHYRGEETQYF. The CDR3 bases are TGTGCCAGCAGCCACTACAGGGGTGAGGAGACCCAGTACTTC.